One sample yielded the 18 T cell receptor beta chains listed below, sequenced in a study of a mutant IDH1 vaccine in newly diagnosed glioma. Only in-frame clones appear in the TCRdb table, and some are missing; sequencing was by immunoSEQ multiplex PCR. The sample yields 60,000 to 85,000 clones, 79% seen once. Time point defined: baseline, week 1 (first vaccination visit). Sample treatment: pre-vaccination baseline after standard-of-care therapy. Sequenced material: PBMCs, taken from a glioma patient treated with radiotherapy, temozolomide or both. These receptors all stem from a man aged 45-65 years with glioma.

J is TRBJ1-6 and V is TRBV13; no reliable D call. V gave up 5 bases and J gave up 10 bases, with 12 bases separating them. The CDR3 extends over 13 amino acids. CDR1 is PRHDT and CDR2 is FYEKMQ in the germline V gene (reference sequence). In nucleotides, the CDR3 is TGTGCCAGCAGCCCCTCGGGCGGGTCACCCCTCCACTTT. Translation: CASSPSGGSPLHF.

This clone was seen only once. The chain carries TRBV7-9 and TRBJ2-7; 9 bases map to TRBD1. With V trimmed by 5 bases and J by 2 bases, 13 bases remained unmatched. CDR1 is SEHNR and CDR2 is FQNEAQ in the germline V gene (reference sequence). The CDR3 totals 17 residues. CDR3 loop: CASSPPRTGDKAYEQYF. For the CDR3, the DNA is TGTGCCAGCAGCCCTCCCAGGACAGGGGACAAGGCCTACGAGCAGTACTTC.

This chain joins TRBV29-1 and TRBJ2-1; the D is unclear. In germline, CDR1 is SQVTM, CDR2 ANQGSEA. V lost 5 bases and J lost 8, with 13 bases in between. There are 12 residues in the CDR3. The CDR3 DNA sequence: TGCAGCGTTTTAGACCACGTAGATGAGCAGTTCTTC. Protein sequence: CSVLDHVDEQFF.

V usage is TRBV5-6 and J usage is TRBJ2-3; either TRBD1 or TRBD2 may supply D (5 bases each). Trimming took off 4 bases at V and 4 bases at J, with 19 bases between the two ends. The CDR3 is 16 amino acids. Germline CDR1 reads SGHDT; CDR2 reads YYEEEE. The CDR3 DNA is TGTGCCAGCAGCCCGCCGGGGACCTCCCTCCCAGATACGCAGTATTTT. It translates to CASSPPGTSLPDTQYF.

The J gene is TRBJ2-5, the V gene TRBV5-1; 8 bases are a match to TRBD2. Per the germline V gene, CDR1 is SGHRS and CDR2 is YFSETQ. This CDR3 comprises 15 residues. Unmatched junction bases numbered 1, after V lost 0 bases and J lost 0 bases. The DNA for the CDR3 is TGCGCCAGCAGCTTGGCCGGGAGGGACCAAGAGACCCAGTACTTC. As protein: CASSLAGRDQETQYF.

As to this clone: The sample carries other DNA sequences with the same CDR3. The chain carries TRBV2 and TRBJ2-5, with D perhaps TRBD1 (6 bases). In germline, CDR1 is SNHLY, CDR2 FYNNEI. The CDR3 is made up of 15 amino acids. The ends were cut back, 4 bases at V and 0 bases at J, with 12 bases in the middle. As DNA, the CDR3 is TGTGCCAGCAGTGGTGGGACATCGTACCAAGAGACCCAGTACTTC. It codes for CASSGGTSYQETQYF.

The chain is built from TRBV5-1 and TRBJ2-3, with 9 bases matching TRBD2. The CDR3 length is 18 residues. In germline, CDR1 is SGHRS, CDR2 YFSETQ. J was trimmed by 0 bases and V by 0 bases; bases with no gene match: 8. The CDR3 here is CASSLESGGYPSTDTQYF. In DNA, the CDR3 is TGCGCCAGCAGCTTGGAGAGCGGGGGGTACCCTAGCACAGATACGCAGTATTTT.

The CDR3 nucleotides are TGTGCCATCAGTGGACAGGGTTATGCCACTGAAGCTTTCTTT. Residues: CAISGQGYATEAFF. The rearrangement joins TRBV10-3 to TRBJ1-1; 7 bases agree with TRBD1. Germline CDR1 is ENHRY and CDR2 is SYGVKD. J gave up 4 bases and V 4 bases, and 6 bases lay outside the gene matches. This CDR3 region has 14 residues.

The DNA of the CDR3 is TGTGCCAGTAGTATAAACGGGAGGGTTACAGATACGCAGTATTTT. Translated, it gives CASSINGRVTDTQYF. This chain uses TRBV19 with TRBJ2-3, with TRBD2 matching over 8 bases. V lost 2 bases, J lost 3 bases, and 4 bases stayed unmatched. CDR1 and CDR2 from the germline V gene are LNHDA and SQIVND (reference sequence). The CDR3 consists of 15 residues.

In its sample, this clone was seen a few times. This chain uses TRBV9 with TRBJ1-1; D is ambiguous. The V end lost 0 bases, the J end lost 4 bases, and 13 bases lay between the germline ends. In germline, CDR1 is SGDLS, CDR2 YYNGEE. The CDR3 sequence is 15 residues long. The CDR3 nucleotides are TGTGCCAGCAGCGTAGATGGGGAGGCGGTCACTGAAGCTTTCTTT. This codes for CASSVDGEAVTEAFF.

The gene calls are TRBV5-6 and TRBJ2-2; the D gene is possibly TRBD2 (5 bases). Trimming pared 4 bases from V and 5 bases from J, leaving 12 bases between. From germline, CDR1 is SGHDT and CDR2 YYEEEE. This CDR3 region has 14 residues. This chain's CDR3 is CASSPPRTTGELFF. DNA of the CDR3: TGTGCCAGCAGCCCGCCACGGACTACCGGGGAGCTGTTTTTT.

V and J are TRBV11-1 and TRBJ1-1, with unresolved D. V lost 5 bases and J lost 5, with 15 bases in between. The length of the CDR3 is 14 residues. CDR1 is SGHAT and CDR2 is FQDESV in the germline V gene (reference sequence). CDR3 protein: CASSPSGRVTEAFF. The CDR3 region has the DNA TGTGCCAGCAGCCCTTCAGGAAGGGTAACTGAAGCTTTCTTT.

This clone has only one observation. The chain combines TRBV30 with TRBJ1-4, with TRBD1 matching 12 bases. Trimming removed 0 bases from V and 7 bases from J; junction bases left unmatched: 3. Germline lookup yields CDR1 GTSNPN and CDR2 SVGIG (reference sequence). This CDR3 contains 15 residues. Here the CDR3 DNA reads TGTGCCTGGAGTGTACAGGGACAGGGGGCTGAAAAACTGTTTTTT. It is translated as CAWSVQGQGAEKLFF.

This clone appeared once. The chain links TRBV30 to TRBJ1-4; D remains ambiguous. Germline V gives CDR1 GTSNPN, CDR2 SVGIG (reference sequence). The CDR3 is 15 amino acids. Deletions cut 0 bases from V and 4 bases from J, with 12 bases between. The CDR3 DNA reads TGTGCCTGGAGTGTATTTGAGGAGCATAATGAAAAACTGTTTTTT. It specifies CAWSVFEEHNEKLFF.

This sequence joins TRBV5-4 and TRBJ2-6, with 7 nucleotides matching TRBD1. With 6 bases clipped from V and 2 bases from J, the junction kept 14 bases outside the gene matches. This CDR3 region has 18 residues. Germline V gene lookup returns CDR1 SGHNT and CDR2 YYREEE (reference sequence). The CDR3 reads CASTSAARGKAGANVLTF. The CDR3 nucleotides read TGTGCCAGCACCTCGGCGGCCAGGGGGAAGGCTGGGGCCAACGTCCTGACTTTC. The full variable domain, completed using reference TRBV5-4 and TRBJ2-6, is ETGVTQSPTHLIKTRGQQVTLRCSSQSGHNTVSWYQQALGQGPQFIFQYYREEENGRGNFPPRFSGLQFPNYSSELNVNALELDDSALYLCASTSAARGKAGANVLTFGAGSRLTVL.

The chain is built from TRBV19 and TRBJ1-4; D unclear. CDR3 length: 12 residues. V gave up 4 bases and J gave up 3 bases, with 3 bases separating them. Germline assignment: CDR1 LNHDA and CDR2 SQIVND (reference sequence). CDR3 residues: CASSRSNEKLFF. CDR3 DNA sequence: TGTGCCAGTAGTAGGTCTAATGAAAAACTGTTTTTT. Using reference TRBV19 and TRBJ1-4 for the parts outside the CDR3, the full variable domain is DGGITQSPKYLFRKEGQNVTLSCEQNLNHDAMYWYRQDPGQGLRLIYYSQIVNDFQKGDIAEGYSVSREKKESFPLTVTSAQKNPTAFYLCASSRSNEKLFFGSGTQLSVL.

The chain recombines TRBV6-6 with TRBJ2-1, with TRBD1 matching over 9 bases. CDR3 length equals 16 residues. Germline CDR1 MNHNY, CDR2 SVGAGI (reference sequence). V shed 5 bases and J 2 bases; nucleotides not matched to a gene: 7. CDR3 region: CASSNTGGGTYNEQFF. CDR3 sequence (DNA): TGTGCCAGCAGTAATACAGGGGGCGGCACCTACAATGAGCAGTTCTTC.

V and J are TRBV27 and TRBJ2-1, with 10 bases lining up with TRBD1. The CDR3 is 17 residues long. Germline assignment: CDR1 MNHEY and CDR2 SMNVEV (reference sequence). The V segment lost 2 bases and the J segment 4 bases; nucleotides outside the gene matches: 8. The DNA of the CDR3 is TGTGCCAGCAGTTTAACCCCAAGGGACAGGGGTTACAATGAGCAGTTCTTC. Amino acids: CASSLTPRDRGYNEQFF.